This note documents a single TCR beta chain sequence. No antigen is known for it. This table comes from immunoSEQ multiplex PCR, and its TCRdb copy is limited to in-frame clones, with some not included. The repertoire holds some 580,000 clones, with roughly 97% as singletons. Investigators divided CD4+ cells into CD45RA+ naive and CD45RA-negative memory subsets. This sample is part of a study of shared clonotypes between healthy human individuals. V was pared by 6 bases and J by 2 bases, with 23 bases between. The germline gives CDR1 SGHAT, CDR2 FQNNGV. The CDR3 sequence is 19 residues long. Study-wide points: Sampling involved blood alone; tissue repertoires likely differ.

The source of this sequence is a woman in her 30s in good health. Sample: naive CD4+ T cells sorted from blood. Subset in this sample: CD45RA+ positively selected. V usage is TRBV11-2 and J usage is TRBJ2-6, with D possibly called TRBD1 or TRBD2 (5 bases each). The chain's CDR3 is CASRSISGTVPPGANVLTF. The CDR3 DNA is TGTGCCAGCAGATCGATCTCCGGGACCGTCCCTCCTGGGGCCAACGTCCTGACTTTC.